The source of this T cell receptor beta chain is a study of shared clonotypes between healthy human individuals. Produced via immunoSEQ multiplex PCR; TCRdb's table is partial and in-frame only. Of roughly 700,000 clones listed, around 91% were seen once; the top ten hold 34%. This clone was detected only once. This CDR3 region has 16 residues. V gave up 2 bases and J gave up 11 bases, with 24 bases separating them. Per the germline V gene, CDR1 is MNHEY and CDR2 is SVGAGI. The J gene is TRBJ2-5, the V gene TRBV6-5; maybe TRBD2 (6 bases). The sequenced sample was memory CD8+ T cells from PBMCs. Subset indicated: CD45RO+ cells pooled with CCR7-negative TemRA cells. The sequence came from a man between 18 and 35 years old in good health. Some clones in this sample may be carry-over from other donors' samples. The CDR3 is CASSYASDWRGEEQYF. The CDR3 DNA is TGTGCCAGCAGTTACGCCAGCGACTGGCGTGGGGAGGAGCAGTACTTC.